The table lists the clone carrying this TCR beta chain with many counts. Germline V gene lookup returns CDR1 LGHDT and CDR2 YNNKEL (reference sequence). This CDR3 has 14 residues. Trimming cost V 0 bases and J 6 bases, with 9 bases left between them. The data derive from a study of molecular identifiers for immune sequencing clone quantification. TCRdb processed the PCR reads anew with MiXCR; each CDR3 protein has one entry. The profile shows approximately 670,000 distinct CDR3 sequences, about 20% of them singletons. The V gene is TRBV3-1, the J gene TRBJ1-5; D is undetermined. This receptor was obtained from a human donor in good health. Some libraries in this study had Jurkat cell RNA spiked in. Sequenced input: naive CD8+ T cells from blood, with Jurkat cell RNA spiked in. Subset of the sample: FACS-sorted CD8+CD4-CCR7+CD45RA+ naive T cells. Here the CDR3 reads CASSQEAGIQPQHF. The CDR3 bases are TGTGCCAGCAGCCAAGAAGCCGGAATTCAGCCCCAGCATTTT. Using reference TRBV3-1 and TRBJ1-5 for the parts outside the CDR3, the full variable domain is DTAVSQTPKYLVTQMGNDKSIKCEQNLGHDTMYWYKQDSKKFLKIMFSYNNKELIINETVPNRFSPKSPDKAHLNLHINSLELGDSAVYFCASSQEAGIQPQHFGDGTRLSIL.